This TCR beta chain emerged from a study of control samples from healthy donors and cancer patients. Profiling relied on immunoSEQ multiplex PCR, and the TCRdb table lists in-frame clones only, not all of them. The data hold around 140,000 clones, with about 89% observed a single time. The V end lost 8 bases, the J end lost 2 bases, and 6 bases lay between the germline ends. CDR1 and CDR2 (germline): MDHEN, SYDVKM. The CDR3 runs 12 residues. This clonotype was sampled from a man between 18 and 35 years old in good health. The sample taken for sequencing was blood. This rearrangement joins TRBV28 to TRBJ2-2; no definite D call. This chain's CDR3 is CASPDNTGELFF. CDR3 coding DNA: TGTGCCAGCCCTGATAACACCGGGGAGCTGTTTTTT.